The 8 T cell receptor beta chains in this list originate from one sample, sequenced in a study of shared clonotypes between healthy human individuals. Assay used: immunoSEQ multiplex PCR; TCRdb lists only in-frame clones, some missing. The sample shows about 490,000 clones, 76% of them seen only once. Sample: PBMCs. The receptors originated from a woman aged 40 to 50 in good health. Some clones in this sample may be carry-over from other donors' samples.

Points on this clone: Other DNA sequences in this specimen translate into the identical CDR3. J is TRBJ1-1 and V is TRBV4-1; D perhaps matches TRBD1 (6 bases). Germline loops: CDR1 MGHRA, CDR2 YSYEKL. This CDR3 region has 15 residues. Trimming took off 2 bases at V and 3 bases at J, with 13 bases between the two ends. The CDR3, as DNA: TGCGCCAGCAGCCAACTATTACAGGGTTACACTGAAGCTTTCTTT. This translates into CASSQLLQGYTEAFF.

The chain combines TRBV28 with TRBJ2-5; D possibly corresponds to TRBD1 (5 bases). This CDR3 has 12 residues. Germline V gene lookup returns CDR1 MDHEN and CDR2 SYDVKM. V lost 9 bases and J 5 bases, leaving 13 bases between the germline ends. The CDR3 DNA is TGTGCCAGGACTCAGGGTTGCGAGACCCAGTACTTC. Translating gives CARTQGCETQYF.

Ten or more counts support this clone. The chain is built from TRBV6-1 and TRBJ2-3, with D tentatively TRBD1 (5 bases). Trimming cost V 0 bases and J 2 bases, with 12 bases left between them. Germline V gene lookup returns CDR1 MNHNS and CDR2 SASEGT. This CDR3 is built from 16 residues. The CDR3, as DNA: TGTGCCAGCAGTGAAGCGCTAGGGGCGCACACAGATACGCAGTATTTT. It codes for CASSEALGAHTDTQYF.

This clone was counted a single time. The genes are TRBV29-1 and TRBJ1-1, with D uncertain. The CDR3 has 13 amino acids. Looked up from germline, CDR1 is SQVTM and CDR2 is ANQGSEA. The V end lost 8 bases, the J end lost 8 bases, and 21 bases lay between the germline ends. The CDR3 reads CSTSRVDEREAFF. CDR3 nucleotides: TGCAGCACCTCGCGGGTTGACGAAAGAGAAGCTTTCTTT.

V and J are TRBV25-1 and TRBJ1-1, with unresolved D. The CDR3 contains 12 residues. V was pared by 6 bases and J by 4 bases, with 9 bases between. In germline, CDR1 is MGHDK, CDR2 SYGVNS. Here the CDR3 reads CASRGFGTEAFF. CDR3 bases: TGTGCCAGCAGGGGATTCGGCACTGAAGCTTTCTTT.

This rearrangement joins TRBV6-6 to TRBJ1-5; 9 bases are shared with TRBD1. The length of the CDR3 is 16 residues. Germline V gene sequence: CDR1 MNHNY, CDR2 SVGAGI (reference sequence). J was trimmed by 4 bases and V by 6 bases; bases with no gene match: 10. Written as DNA, the CDR3 is TGTGCCAGCAGCATACAGGGGACAGGGTTGAATCAGCCCCAGCATTTT. Its protein is CASSIQGTGLNQPQHF.

This chain connects TRBV30 to TRBJ2-7, with TRBD1 matching over 8 bases. CDR1 GTSNPN and CDR2 SVGIG come from the germline V gene (reference sequence). The CDR3 length is 12 residues. V lost 5 bases, J lost 1 base, and 1 base stayed unmatched. CDR3 amino acids: CAWGQGSYEQYF. CDR3 coding DNA: TGTGCCTGGGGACAGGGTTCCTACGAGCAGTACTTC.

The rearrangement uses TRBV6-5 and TRBJ2-5; D remains unclear. Trimming removed 2 bases from V and 0 bases from J, with 7 bases in between. The CDR3 sequence is 14 residues long. Looked up from germline, CDR1 is MNHEY and CDR2 is SVGAGI. CDR3 in DNA: TGTGCCAGCAGTTACACCCGGGACCAAGAGACCCAGTACTTC. Its protein product is CASSYTRDQETQYF.